The 8 T cell receptor beta chains below were found in one sample sequenced in a study of cytomegalovirus exposure and HLA in healthy donors. PCR employed 60 Vbeta and 13 Jbeta primers. TCRdb's table, derived via immunoSEQ multiplex PCR, lists solely in-frame clones and lacks some. The sample gives about 160,000 clones, roughly 79% of which show up once; 2.5% to 3.5% is in the top ten. Sequencing input: PBMCs. These receptors were collected from a woman between 45 and 60 years old in good health and CMV-seropositive.

The chain joins TRBV18 to TRBJ2-5, with 11 bases aligning to TRBD1. Losses at the gene ends were 3 bases for V and 5 bases for J; bases not matched to a gene: 5. The CDR3 has 15 amino acids. In germline, CDR1 is KGHSH, CDR2 LQKENI. CDR3 sequence (DNA): TGTGCCAGCTCACCTAGGACAGGGGGCGCGGAGACCCAGTACTTC. It specifies CASSPRTGGAETQYF.

The J gene is TRBJ2-5, the V gene TRBV5-1, with TRBD2 identical over 8 bases. The J call may be wrong; the DNA end is better matched by TRBJ2-7. The CDR3 contains 14 residues. Germline loops: CDR1 SGHRS, CDR2 YFSETQ. CDR3 DNA sequence: TGCGCCAGCAGCCCAACTAGCGGAACCTACGAGCAGTACTTC. It translates to CASSPTSGTYEQYF.

This chain joins TRBV7-9 and TRBJ2-1; no clear D gene. Germline-derived CDR1 and CDR2 are SEHNR and FQNEAQ (reference sequence). The V end was cut by 3 bases, the J end by 5 bases, with 17 bases between. This CDR3 contains 16 residues. CDR3 residues: CASSFSSTQLNNEQFF. The CDR3 DNA sequence: TGTGCCAGCAGCTTTTCGTCGACACAACTCAACAATGAGCAGTTCTTC. The full variable domain, completed using reference TRBV7-9 and TRBJ2-1, is DTGVSQNPRHKITKRGQNVTFRCDPISEHNRLYWYRQTLGQGPEFLTYFQNEAQLEKSRLLSDRFSAERPKGSFSTLEIQRTEQGDSAMYLCASSFSSTQLNNEQFFGPGTRLTVL.

This clone came up once. The chain links TRBV30 to TRBJ2-1, with D tentatively TRBD2 (6 bases). The germline V and J ends were trimmed by 1 base and 9 bases, with 19 bases remaining between them. Germline lookup yields CDR1 GTSNPN and CDR2 SVGIG (reference sequence). The CDR3 length is 15 residues. CDR3 DNA sequence: TGTGCCTGGAGTGGGGGAGGCCCCGGGCGGGGTGAGCAGTTCTTC. Translation: CAWSGGGPGRGEQFF.

The chain combines TRBV7-2 with TRBJ2-2, with 9 bases lining up with TRBD1. J gave up 0 bases and V 5 bases, and 4 bases lay outside the gene matches. Germline CDR1 reads SGHTA; CDR2 reads FQGNSA. The CDR3 is 16 amino acids. The CDR3 bases are TGTGCCAGCAGCCCTCGGACAGGGGCGAACACCGGGGAGCTGTTTTTT. Translated: CASSPRTGANTGELFF.

V and J are TRBV6-6 and TRBJ1-4; TRBD1 agrees at 9 bases. The junction had 6 bases not matched to a gene; V was cut back by 5 bases and J by 8 bases. The CDR3 sequence is 14 residues long. Germline V lookup: CDR1 MNHNY, CDR2 SVGAGI (reference sequence). The CDR3 region has the DNA TGTGCCAGCAGTGGGGACAGGGTGAAAGAAAAACTGTTTTTT. This gives the protein CASSGDRVKEKLFF.

The chain links TRBV10-2 to TRBJ1-1; D gene ambiguous. This CDR3 has 11 residues. CDR1 WSHSY and CDR2 SAAADI come from the germline V gene. V lost 0 bases, J lost 11 bases, and 7 bases lay in between. This CDR3 reads CASSESAVAFF. Written as DNA, the CDR3 is TGCGCCAGCAGTGAGTCTGCGGTCGCTTTCTTT.

The rearrangement joins TRBV28 to TRBJ1-5, with D possibly matching TRBD1 (6 bases). V was cut by 6 bases and J by 0 bases, with 12 bases left in between. CDR3 size: 15 residues. The germline V gene encodes CDR1 MDHEN and CDR2 SYDVKM. This CDR3 is CASRPGQNSNQPQHF. CDR3 nucleotide sequence: TGTGCCAGCAGGCCGGGACAAAATAGCAATCAGCCCCAGCATTTT.